This T cell receptor (beta chain) was documented in a study of response to subunit inactivated influenza vaccine. Study-wide points: Every seasonal influenza vaccination brings in few new T cells, the authors suggested.

MiXCR was run by TCRdb on the RT-PCR reads, yielding one entry per CDR3 protein. This table has 540,000 or so distinct CDR3 sequences, 13% appearing once. This CDR3 spans 11 amino acids. Trimming took off 3 bases at V and 8 bases at J, with 8 bases between the two ends. Germline V gene data show CDR1 as MNHEY and CDR2 as SVGEGT. A note on this clonotype: Its antigen remains unknown.

This sequence originates from a man aged 45-65 years who received an inactivated influenza vaccine. The sequencing here drew on PBMCs from blood, taken 45 days after vaccination. The rearrangement links TRBV6-2 or TRBV6-3 to TRBJ2-7; D unresolved. As DNA, the CDR3 is TGTGCCAGCAGTTATAGGGTGCAGCAGTACTTC. It encodes CASSYRVQQYF.